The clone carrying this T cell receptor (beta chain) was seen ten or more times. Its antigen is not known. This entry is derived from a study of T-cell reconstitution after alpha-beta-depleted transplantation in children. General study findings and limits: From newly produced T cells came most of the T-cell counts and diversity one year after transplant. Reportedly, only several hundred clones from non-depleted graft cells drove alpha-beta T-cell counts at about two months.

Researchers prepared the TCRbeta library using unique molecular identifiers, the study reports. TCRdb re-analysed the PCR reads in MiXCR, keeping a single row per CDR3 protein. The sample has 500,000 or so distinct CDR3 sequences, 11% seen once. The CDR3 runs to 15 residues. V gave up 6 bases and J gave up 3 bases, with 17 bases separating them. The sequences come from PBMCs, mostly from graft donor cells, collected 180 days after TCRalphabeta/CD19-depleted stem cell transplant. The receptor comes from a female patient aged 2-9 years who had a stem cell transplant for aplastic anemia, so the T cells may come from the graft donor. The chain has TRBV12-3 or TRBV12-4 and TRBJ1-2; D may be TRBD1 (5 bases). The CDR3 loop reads CASSRPGLSDYGYTF. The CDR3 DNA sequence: TGTGCCAGCAGCCGGCCAGGGTTGTCTGACTATGGCTACACCTTC.